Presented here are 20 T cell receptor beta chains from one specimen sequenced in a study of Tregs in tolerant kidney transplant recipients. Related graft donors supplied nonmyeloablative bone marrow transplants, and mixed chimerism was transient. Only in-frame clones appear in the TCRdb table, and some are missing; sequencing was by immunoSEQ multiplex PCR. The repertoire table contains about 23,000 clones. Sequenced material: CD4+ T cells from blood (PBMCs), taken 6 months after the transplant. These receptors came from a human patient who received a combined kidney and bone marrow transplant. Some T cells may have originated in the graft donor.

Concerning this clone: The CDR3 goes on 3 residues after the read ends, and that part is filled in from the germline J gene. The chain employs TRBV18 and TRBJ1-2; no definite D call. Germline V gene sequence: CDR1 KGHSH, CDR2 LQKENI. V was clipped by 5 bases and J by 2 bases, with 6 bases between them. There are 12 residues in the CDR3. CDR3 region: CASSYSNYGYTF. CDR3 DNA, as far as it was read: TGTGCCAGCTCATATTCCAACTATGGC.

CDR3 bases read: TGTGCCAGCCGGACCGAATCGACAGGAGTCTACGAG. It encodes CASRTESTGVYE. The full CDR3 is CASRTESTGVYEQYF. This sequence joins TRBV11-2 and TRBJ2-7, with D possibly matching TRBD1 (6 bases). The sequenced fragment ends 3 residues before the CDR3 boundary, so the rest is inferred from the germline J gene. V dropped 8 bases and J dropped 3 bases, with 20 bases sitting between them. The CDR3 length is 15 residues. Germline CDR1 is SGHAT and CDR2 is FQNNGV.

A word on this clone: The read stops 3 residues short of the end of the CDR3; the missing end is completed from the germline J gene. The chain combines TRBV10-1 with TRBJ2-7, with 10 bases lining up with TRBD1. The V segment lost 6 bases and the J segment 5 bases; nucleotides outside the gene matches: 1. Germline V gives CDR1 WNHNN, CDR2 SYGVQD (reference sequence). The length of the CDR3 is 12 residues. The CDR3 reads CASRGTGDEQYF. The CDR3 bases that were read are TGCGCCAGCAGAGGGACAGGGGACGAG.

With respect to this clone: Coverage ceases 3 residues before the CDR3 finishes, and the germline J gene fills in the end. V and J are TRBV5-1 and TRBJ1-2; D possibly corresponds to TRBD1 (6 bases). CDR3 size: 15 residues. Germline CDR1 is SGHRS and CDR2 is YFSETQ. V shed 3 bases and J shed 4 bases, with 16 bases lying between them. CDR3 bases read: TGCGCCAGCAGCTCCTTTCAGGGGCTAAGCTATGGC. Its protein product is CASSSFQGLSYG. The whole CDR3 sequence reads CASSSFQGLSYGYTF.

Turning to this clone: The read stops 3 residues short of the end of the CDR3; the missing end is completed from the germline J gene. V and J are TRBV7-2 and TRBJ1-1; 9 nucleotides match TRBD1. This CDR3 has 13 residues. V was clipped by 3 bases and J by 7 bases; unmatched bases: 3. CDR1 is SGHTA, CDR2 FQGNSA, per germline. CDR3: CASSFPDRGEAFF. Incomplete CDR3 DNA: TGTGCCAGCAGCTTCCCGGACAGGGGTGAA.

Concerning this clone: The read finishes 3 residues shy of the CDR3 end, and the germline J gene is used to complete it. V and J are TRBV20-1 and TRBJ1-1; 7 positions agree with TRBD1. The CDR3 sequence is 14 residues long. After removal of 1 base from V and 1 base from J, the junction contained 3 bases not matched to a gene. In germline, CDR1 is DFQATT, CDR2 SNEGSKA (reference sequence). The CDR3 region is CSARVRTGNTEAFF. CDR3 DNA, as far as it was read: TGCAGTGCTAGAGTCCGGACAGGGAACACTGAA.

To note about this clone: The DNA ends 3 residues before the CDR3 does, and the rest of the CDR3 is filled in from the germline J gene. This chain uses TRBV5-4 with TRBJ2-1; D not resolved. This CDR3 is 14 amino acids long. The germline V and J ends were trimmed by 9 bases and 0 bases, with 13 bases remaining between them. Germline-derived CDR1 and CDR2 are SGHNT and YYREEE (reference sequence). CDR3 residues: CATMHRNSYNEQFF. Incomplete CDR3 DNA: TGTGCCACGATGCACAGAAACTCCTACAATGAG.

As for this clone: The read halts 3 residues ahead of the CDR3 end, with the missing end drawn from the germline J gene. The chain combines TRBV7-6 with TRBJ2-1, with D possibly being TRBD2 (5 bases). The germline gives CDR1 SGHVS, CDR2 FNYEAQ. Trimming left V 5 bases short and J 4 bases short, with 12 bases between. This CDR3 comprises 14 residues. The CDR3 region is CASSRPGGYNEQFF. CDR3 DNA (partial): TGTGCCAGCAGCAGGCCGGGCGGGTACAATGAG.

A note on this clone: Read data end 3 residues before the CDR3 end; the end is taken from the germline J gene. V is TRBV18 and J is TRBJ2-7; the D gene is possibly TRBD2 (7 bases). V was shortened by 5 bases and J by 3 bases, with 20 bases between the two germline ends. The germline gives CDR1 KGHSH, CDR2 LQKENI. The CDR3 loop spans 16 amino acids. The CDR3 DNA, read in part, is TGTGCCAGCTCATCAACGCCACAGGGAGGGGGCTACGAG. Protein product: CASSSTPQGGGYE. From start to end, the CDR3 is CASSSTPQGGGYEQYF.

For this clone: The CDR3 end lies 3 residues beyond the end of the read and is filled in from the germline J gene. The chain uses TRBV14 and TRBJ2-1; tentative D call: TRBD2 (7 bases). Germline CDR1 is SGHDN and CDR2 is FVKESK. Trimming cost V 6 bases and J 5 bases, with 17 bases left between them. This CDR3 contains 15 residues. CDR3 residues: CASSEGGGVHNEQFF. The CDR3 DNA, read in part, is TGTGCCAGCAGTGAAGGAGGGGGGGTCCACAATGAG.

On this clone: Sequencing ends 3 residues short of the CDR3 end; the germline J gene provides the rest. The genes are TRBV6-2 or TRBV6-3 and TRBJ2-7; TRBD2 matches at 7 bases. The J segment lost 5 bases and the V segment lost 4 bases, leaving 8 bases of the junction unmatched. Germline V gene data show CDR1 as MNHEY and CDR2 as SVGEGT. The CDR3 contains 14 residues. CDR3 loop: CASSLGGTINEQYF. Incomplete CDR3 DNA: TGTGCCAGCAGTTTGGGGGGGACGATAAACGAG.

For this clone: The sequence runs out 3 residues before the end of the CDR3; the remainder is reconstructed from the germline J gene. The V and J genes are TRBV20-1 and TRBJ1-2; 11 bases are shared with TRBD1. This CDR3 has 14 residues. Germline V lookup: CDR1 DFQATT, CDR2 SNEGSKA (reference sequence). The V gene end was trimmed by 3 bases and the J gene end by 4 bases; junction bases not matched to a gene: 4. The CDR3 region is CSARGTGGFYGYTF. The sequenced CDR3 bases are TGCAGTGCTAGGGGGACAGGGGGATTCTATGGC.

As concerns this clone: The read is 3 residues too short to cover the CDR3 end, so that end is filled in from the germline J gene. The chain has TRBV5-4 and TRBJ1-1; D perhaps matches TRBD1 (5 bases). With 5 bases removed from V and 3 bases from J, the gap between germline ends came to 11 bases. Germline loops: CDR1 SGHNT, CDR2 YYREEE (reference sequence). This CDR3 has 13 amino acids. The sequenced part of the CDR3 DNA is TGTGCCAGCAGGTCAGGGCTATACACTGAA. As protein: CASRSGLYTE. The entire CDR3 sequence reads CASRSGLYTEAFF.

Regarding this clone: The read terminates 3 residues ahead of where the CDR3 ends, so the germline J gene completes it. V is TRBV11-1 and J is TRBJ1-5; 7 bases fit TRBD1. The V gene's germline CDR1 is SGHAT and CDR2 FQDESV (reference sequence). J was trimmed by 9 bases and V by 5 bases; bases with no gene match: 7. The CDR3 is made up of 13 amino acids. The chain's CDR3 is CASSRDSSAPQHF. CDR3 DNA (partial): TGTGCCAGCAGCCGGGACAGTTCCGCGCCC. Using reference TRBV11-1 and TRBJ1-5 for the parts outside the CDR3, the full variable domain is EAEVAQSPRYKITEKSQAVAFWCDPISGHATLYWYRQILGQGPELLVQFQDESVVDDSQLPKDRFSAERLKGVDSTLKIQPAELGDSAMYLCASSRDSSAPQHFGDGTRLSIL.

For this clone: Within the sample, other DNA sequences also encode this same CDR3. CDR3 region: CSALTPTTGPRGYTF. The part of the CDR3 DNA that was read is TGCAGTGCTCTAACTCCAACGACAGGTCCGAGGGGC. V and J are TRBV20-1 and TRBJ1-2, with a possible D match to TRBD1 (6 bases). The read ends 3 residues before the CDR3 terminus; that terminus is restored from the germline J gene. Germline-derived CDR1 and CDR2 are DFQATT and SNEGSKA (reference sequence). This CDR3 is 15 amino acids long.

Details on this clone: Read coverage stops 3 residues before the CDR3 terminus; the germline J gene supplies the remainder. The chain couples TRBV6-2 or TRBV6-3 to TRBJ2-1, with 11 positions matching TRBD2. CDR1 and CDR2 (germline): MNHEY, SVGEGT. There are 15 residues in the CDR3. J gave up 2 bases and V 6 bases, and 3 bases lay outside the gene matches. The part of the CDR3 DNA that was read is TGTGCCAGCAGGACACTAGCGGGGGCCTACAATGAG. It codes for CASRTLAGAYNE. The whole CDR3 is CASRTLAGAYNEQFF.

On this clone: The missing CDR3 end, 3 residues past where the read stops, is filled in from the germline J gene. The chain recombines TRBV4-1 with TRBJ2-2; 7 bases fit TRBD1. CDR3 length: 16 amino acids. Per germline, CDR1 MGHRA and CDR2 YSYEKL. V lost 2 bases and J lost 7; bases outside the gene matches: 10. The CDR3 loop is CASSQPRDSLGGELFF. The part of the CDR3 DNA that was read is TGCGCCAGCAGCCAACCCCGGGACAGCCTCGGCGGGGAG.

The sequenced CDR3 bases are TGTGCCTGGAGTGTAAGGGGGAGGCTTAACACCGGGGAG. This encodes CAWSVRGRLNTGE. The entire CDR3 sequence reads CAWSVRGRLNTGELFF. This chain connects TRBV30 to TRBJ2-2; the D call may be TRBD1 or TRBD2 (6 bases each). The read terminates 3 residues ahead of where the CDR3 ends, so the germline J gene completes it. This CDR3 comprises 16 residues. Trimming left V 0 bases short and J 2 bases short, with 13 bases between. CDR1 and CDR2 from the germline V gene are GTSNPN and SVGIG (reference sequence).

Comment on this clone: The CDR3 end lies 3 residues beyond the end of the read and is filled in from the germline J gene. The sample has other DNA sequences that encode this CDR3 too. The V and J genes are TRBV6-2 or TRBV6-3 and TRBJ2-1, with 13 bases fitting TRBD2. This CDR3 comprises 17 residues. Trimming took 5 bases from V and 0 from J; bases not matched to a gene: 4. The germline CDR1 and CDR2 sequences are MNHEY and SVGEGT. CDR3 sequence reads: CASSPRTSGSSYNEQFF. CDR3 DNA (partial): TGTGCCAGCAGTCCTCGGACTAGCGGGAGCTCCTACAATGAG.

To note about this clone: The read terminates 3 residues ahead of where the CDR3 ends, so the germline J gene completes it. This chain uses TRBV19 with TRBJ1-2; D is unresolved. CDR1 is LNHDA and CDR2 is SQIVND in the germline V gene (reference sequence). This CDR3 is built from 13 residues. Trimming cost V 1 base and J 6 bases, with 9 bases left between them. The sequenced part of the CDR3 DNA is TGTGCCAGTAGTATAGCCGCGGGAAATGGC. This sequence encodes CASSIAAGNG. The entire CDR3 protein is CASSIAAGNGYTF.